This T cell receptor (beta chain) was sequenced for a study of blood T cell repertoires in COVID-19. Study-level background: Samples taken during acute and convalescent COVID-19 were collected in the United States, Italy and Spain. Sample material is recorded as cDNA or gDNA derived from T cells, B-cell-depleted T cells, or PBMCs.

How the authors handled the data: Estimation of nucleated cell counts relied on the amplification of reference gene primers. Sequenced by immunoSEQ multiplex PCR; TCRdb stores in-frame clones only, minus some. V and J calls and clone size are copied from that table; D and trimming were computed from the DNA. The sample yields about 130,000 clones, about four fifths seen once. The V end lost 1 base, the J end lost 7 bases, and 16 bases lay between the germline ends. Germline V gene lookup returns CDR1 MGHRA and CDR2 YSYEKL. The CDR3 is made up of 15 amino acids. Input material: peripheral blood. The V call is TRBV4-1, the J call TRBJ2-5; TRBD1 is a possible D gene (6 bases). The source is a man aged 30 to 39 with COVID-19, enrolled during active disease. The DNA of the CDR3 is TGCGCCAGCAGCCAAGTTAAAGGGGACAAAGGGACCCAGTACTTC. Encoded protein: CASSQVKGDKGTQYF.